This T cell receptor beta chain is from a study of cytomegalovirus exposure and HLA in healthy donors (dated 2017 in TCRdb). For context, the study as a whole: In an earlier analysis of roughly 590 of the donors, less than 350 Gb of sequence data and 90 million to 130 million unique TCR beta sequences from 150 million to 200 million T cells were reported. An early release that covered some 640 HLA-typed donors contained approximately 290 gigabases of sequencing data and 70 million to 100 million unique TCR sequences. The genetic ancestry cluster associated with self-reported Caucasian donors included 81% of the 398 genotyped donors. The study aimed to test whether cataloging public T cell receptors could reveal signatures of past pathogen exposure. The T cell repertoires of roughly 660 subjects were profiled by immunosequencing and related to cytomegalovirus serostatus. Along with the roughly 700-subject first cohort, a separate validation cohort of over 90 different subjects was used. To predict cytomegalovirus infection status, the study combined high-throughput TCR immunosequencing, statistical association of individual TCRs with disease status, and machine learning. A later analysis re-examined previously published TCR beta repertoires from hundreds of donors and added high-resolution HLA genotyping to investigate patterns of TCR occurrence. Rather than using new phenotypic data, the later analysis identified candidate immune exposures from TCR beta sequences and from how often those sequences occurred across donors. In an earlier analysis of roughly 540 of the donors, high-throughput TCR beta sequencing was used to judge whether each TCR beta V gene segment behaved as functional or pseudogenic. Alongside the repertoire data, information on donor age, sex, ethnicity and CMV serostatus was compiled. In a later genetic analysis, genome-wide SNP genotypes for about three fifths of the roughly 670 donors were used, and that subset was treated as a discovery cohort. Every discovery cohort repertoire had been produced on one sequencing platform. HLA typing covered class I and class II loci at four-digit resolution. The number of donors typed differed by locus, with 629-630 for A, B, C, DRB1 and DQB1, roughly 520 for DQA1, over 600 for DPA1, and approximately 470 for DPB1. Several DR-DQ haplotypes were handled as single units for association and clustering because linkage in the cohort was strong. Among 300 to 500 genotyped donors of the cohort, an average of around 250,000 unique TCR beta nucleotide sequences was sequenced per donor, of which 15% to 20% were non-productive.

Broader findings and caveats from the paper: The cohort was sequenced for TCR beta chains only, and without alpha or paired-chain data the features that could be detected were limited. A later genetic analysis reported fewer N-insertions in productive TCRs among donors in an Asian-associated ancestry cluster than the roughly 670-donor mean. It was suggested by the authors that the approach could potentially be generalized to other disease states and immunological phenotypes. In an earlier analysis of some 550 of the donors, most TCR beta V segments were observed in productive rearrangements about 87% or about 30% of the time, broadly matching IMGT annotations. A later analysis reported that several top co-occurrence clusters appeared linked to parvovirus B19, influenza, CMV and Epstein-Barr virus. Correlated functional status among segregating V segments might be attributable to linkage disequilibrium, but an unknown experimental factor could not be ruled out. Because counts were too low, seventeen rarely observed V segments, including chromosome 9 orphons, were left out of the earlier analysis of 500 to 750 of the donors. A further reported finding was that TCR beta sequences accurately predicted the HLA-A and HLA-B alleles for most subjects in the first cohort. A later analysis found that most CMV-associated TCR beta chains appeared HLA-restricted, with HLA associations seemingly driven largely by CMV exposure. An association between a missense DCLRE1C variant and V-gene and J-gene trimming of TCR beta chains was found in a later genetic analysis and replicated in an independent cohort. A later analysis found that HLA-associated TCR beta chains were more clonally expanded and had lower generation probabilities than equally common non-associated chains. Because HLA typing was unavailable for some donors at each locus, only the typed subset was used in association tests. The presence/absence analyses assumed that sequencing depth was roughly uniform across donors, and that assumption may not be true. The 87-base-pair reads could not distinguish some IMGT-functional V segments, including TRBV6-2 and TRBV6-3, so those segments were excluded. In vitro tests confirmed that a few of the cytomegalovirus-associated TCR beta chains recognize cytomegalovirus antigens. The study gave a list of under 200 TCR beta chains associated with cytomegalovirus. A later analysis found that TCR association rates varied across HLA loci, with DRB1 alleles showing the most associated TCRs and HLA-C alleles the fewest. A cluster of highly shared sequence variants was judged likely to represent a technical artifact of the sequencing pipeline. Assigning TCR associations to individual alleles was difficult when HLA alleles, especially DR and DQ, strongly co-occurred. In both the original and validation cohorts, the classifier was reported to diagnose cytomegalovirus status with high specificity and sensitivity. A later analysis associated 15,000 to 20,000 TCR beta sequences with specific HLA alleles at a false discovery rate of 0.05. Immune exposure information for the cohort was limited to CMV serostatus. Most TCR sequences were observed very rarely across donors, whereas some public TCRs were present in many individuals.

The library was generated by the immunoSEQ multiplex PCR assay. A mixture of 60 forward primers for TCR Vbeta segments and 13 reverse primers for TCR Jbeta segments was used in the multiplex PCR. The CDR3 region of rearranged TCR beta genes was amplified from genomic DNA by a multiplex PCR assay. The amplified TCR beta libraries were sequenced on the Illumina HiSeq System as 87-base-pair reads. The authors' pipeline ran thus. In a later analysis, some 80 million unique TCR beta chains were counted across the roughly 610 repertoires, and around 11 million of these chains were shared by at least two donors. A nearest-neighbor algorithm error-corrected the raw reads and collapsed the reads into unique sequences, merging closely related sequences to remove PCR and sequencing errors. To assign V, D and J gene segments, CDR3 sequences were aligned to IMGT reference sequences. Each retained sequence needed at least a six-nucleotide match to both a V gene segment and a J gene segment. Rearrangements were classified as productive when the CDR3 lacked stop codons and remained in frame with V and J, and all other rearrangements were classified as non-productive. Following IMGT convention, CDR3 was defined as the stretch from the second conserved V-encoded cysteine to the conserved J-encoded phenylalanine. In an earlier analysis of around 640 of the donors, sequences lacking an unambiguous match to a single V gene segment were excluded. An earlier analysis of 587 of the donors classified V segments as functional when productive rearrangements were above 56.7% and as segregating when the standard deviation between donors was above 5%. A statistical classification framework was built for diagnosing cytomegalovirus status from the catalog of TCR beta chain sequences. A later analysis assigned V and J genes by comparing TCR nucleotide sequences with IMGT/GENE-DB human TR gene sequences. A later analysis assigned CDR3 sequences and most-parsimonious VDJ recombination scenarios with the TCRdist pipeline. In a later analysis, each TCR beta chain was defined by its CDR3 amino acid sequence together with its V-gene family, and reads lacking a unique V-gene family were excluded. A later analysis removed 500 to 650 highly shared, low-generation-probability nucleotide sequences to deal with suspected cross-contamination and a sequencing artifact. For each public chain, a later analysis derived a clonal expansion index from normalized ranks of inferred template counts within each repertoire. In a later analysis, generation probabilities were computed with a VDJ recombination model fitted to out-of-frame rearrangements, and the resulting probabilities were checked against IGoR. A later analysis scored TCR-TCR, TCR-HLA and TCR-CMV co-occurrence with hypergeometric tests, applying a repertoire-size bias correction to TCR pairs. To estimate false discovery rates, a later analysis permuted the HLA or CMV assignments 20 times. In a later analysis, co-occurring TCRs were grouped using DBSCAN, and TCRdist sequence similarity was added for clustering within HLA-allele-positive subsets. For co-occurrence clustering, repertoires with fewer than 30,000 or more than 120,000 public chains were excluded, along with 5 or 6 repertoires with anomalous nucleotide sharing. The table comes from immuneACCESS by way of TCRdb, which keeps in-frame sequences with V and J called. Part of the clones is missing from these tables; in studies checked, under half for an unresolved V gene and the rest for unknown reasons. The DNA gave D and trimming, while V, J and clone size come from that table. In all, the sample holds fewer than 180,000 clones, and around 75% of those were seen once. 3.5% of the sample goes to the ten largest clones.

CDR1 and CDR2, per the germline V gene, are SQVTM and ANQGSEA. Trimming costs V 0 bases and J 0 bases, and their ends lie 22 bases apart. The CDR3, cysteine through phenylalanine, is 19 amino acids long. Here the CDR3 DNA is all that survives: 57 bases in frame from base 1. About this clone: Its target antigen remains unknown. One base away there is no much larger clone; base qualities are not given.

The cohort consisted of 666 healthy bone marrow donors. All cohort members were sampled while nominally healthy, although unrecorded immune exposures were likely present. Of the 610 or so cohort members, 289 had positive CMV serostatus and just over 350 had negative CMV serostatus, and CMV serostatus was not recorded for the donor. A peripheral blood sample was collected from each donor, and TCR beta sequencing was performed on peripheral blood mononuclear cells. Genomic DNA was extracted from the blood cell samples with the Qiagen DNeasy Blood Extraction Kit. The sequence is built from TRBV29-1 and TRBJ2-3; there is no confident call for the D gene. Sequencing was carried out using PBMCs. The receptor's source is a human donor in good health. The nucleotide sequence reads as follows: TGCAGCGTTGAAGAATGGGCAGTGGCCCCCCCTTCTAGCACAGATACGCAGTATTTT. It is translated as CSVEEWAVAPPSSTDTQYF.